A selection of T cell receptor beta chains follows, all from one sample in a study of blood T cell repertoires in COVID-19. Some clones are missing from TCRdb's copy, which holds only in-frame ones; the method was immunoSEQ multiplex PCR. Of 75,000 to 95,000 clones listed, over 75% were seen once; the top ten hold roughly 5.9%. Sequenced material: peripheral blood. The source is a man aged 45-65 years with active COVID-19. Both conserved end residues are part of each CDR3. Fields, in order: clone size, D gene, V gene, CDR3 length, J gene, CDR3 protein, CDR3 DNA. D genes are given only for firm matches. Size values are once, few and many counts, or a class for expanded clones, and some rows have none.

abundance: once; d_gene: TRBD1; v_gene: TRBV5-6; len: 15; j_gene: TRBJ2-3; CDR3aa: CASSTRDRETDTQYF; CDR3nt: TGTGCCAGCAGCACCCGGGACAGGGAGACAGATACGCAGTATTTT
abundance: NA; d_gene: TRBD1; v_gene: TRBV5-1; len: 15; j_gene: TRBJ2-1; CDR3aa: CASSQYGQGADEQFF; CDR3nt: TGCGCCAGCAGCCAATATGGACAGGGCGCCGATGAGCAGTTCTTC
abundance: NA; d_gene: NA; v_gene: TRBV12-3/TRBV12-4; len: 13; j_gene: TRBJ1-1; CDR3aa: CASSSQANTEAFF; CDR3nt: TGTGCCAGCAGCTCCCAGGCCAACACTGAAGCTTTCTTT
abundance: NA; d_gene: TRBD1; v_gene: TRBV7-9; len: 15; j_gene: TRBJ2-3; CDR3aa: CASSSRDRSPDTQYF; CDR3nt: TGTGCCAGCAGCTCCCGGGACAGGTCCCCAGATACGCAGTATTTT
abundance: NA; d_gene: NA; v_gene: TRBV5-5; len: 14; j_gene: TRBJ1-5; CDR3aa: CASSLAGRGQPQHF; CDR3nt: TGTGCCAGCAGCTTGGCGGGGAGGGGGCAGCCCCAGCATTTT
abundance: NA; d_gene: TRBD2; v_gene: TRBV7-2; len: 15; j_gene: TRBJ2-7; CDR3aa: CASSPAGTRYYEQYF; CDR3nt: TGTGCCAGCAGCCCCGCCGGGACTAGATATTACGAGCAGTACTTC
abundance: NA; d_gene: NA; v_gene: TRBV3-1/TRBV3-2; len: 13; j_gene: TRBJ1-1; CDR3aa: CASSQDLPGRAFF; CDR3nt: TGTGCCAGCAGCCAAGATTTGCCAGGGAGGGCTTTCTTT
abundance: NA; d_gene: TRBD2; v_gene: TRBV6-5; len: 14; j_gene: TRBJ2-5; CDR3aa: CASIQTSGQETQYF; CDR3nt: TGTGCCAGTATTCAGACTAGCGGCCAAGAGACCCAGTACTTC
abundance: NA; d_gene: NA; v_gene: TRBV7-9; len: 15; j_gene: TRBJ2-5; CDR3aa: CASSLDRTTQETQYF; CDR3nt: TGTGCCAGCAGCTTGGACAGGACTACCCAAGAGACCCAGTACTTC
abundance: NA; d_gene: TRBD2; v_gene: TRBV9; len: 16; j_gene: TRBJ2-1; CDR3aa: CASSSTRTSGRNEQFF; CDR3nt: TGTGCCAGCAGCTCAACTCGGACTAGCGGGAGAAATGAGCAGTTCTTC
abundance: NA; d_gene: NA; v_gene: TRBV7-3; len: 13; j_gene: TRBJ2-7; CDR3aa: CASSLKWGDEQYF; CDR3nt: TGTGCCAGCAGCTTAAAATGGGGGGACGAGCAGTACTTC
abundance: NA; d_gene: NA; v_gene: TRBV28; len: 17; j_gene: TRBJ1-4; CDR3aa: CASSLRLASTSNEKLFF; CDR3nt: TGTGCCAGCAGTTTGAGGCTGGCGTCCACTTCGAATGAAAAACTGTTTTTT
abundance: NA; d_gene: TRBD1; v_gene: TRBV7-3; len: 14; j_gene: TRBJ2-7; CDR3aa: CASRRTGGDYEQYF; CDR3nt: TGTGCCAGCAGGCGGACAGGGGGGGACTACGAGCAGTACTTC
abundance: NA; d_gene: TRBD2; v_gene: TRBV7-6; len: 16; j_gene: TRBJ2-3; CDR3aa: CASSLYLRGETDTQYF; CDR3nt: TGTGCCAGCAGCTTGTACTTACGGGGGGAGACAGATACGCAGTATTTT
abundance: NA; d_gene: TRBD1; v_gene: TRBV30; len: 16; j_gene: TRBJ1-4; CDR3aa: CAWSQLGTGSLEKLFF; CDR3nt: TGTGCCTGGAGTCAACTCGGGACAGGGTCTTTAGAAAAACTGTTTTTT
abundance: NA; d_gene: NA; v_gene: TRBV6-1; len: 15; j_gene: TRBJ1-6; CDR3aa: CASSETDRPGSPLHF; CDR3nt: TGTGCCAGCAGTGAGACCGACAGACCAGGGTCACCCCTCCACTTT
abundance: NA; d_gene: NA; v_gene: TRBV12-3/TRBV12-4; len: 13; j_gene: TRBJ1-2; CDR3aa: CASSSPGLYGYTF; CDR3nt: TGTGCCAGCAGTTCCCCGGGACTTTATGGCTACACCTTC
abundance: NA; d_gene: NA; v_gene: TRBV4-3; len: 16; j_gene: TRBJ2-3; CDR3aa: CASSHTTQMGTDTQYF; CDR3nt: TGCGCCAGCAGTCACACCACCCAAATGGGCACAGATACGCAGTATTTT
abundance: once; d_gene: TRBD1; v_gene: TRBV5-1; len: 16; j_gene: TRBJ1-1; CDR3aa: CASSQDRAPGNTEAFF; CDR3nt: TGCGCCAGCAGCCAGGACAGGGCACCTGGGAACACTGAAGCTTTCTTT
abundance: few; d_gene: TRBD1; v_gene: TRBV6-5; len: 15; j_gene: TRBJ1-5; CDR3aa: CASGGGRVGGQPQHF; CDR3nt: TGTGCCAGCGGAGGGGGCAGGGTAGGAGGGCAGCCCCAGCATTTT
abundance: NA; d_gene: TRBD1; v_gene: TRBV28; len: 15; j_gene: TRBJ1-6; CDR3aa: CASSSATGGDSPLHF; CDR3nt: TGTGCCAGCAGTTCGGCGACAGGGGGCGATTCACCCCTCCACTTT
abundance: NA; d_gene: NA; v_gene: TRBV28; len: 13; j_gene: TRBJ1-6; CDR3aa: CASRKQGHSPLHF; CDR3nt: TGTGCCAGCAGGAAACAGGGACATTCACCCCTCCACTTT
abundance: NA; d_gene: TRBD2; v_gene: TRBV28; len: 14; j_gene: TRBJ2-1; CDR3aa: CASRRGGGAGEQFF; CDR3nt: TGTGCCAGCAGGAGGGGCGGGGGGGCTGGTGAGCAGTTCTTC
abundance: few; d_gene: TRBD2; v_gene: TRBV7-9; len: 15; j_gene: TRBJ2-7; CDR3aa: CASSQSSGRDGEQYF; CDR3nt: TGTGCCAGCAGCCAATCTAGCGGGAGGGACGGCGAGCAGTACTTC
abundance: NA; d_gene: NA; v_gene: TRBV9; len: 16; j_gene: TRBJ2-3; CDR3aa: CASSAQGAAGGDTQYF; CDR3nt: TGTGCCAGCAGCGCCCAAGGGGCGGCCGGGGGAGATACGCAGTATTTT
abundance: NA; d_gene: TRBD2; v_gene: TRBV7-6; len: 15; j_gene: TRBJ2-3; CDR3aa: CASSPRQREIDTQYF; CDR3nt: TGTGCCAGCAGCCCCCGGCAGCGGGAGATAGATACGCAGTATTTT
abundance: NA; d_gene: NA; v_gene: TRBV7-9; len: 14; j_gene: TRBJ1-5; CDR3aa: CASSHTGTGQPQHF; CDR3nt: TGTGCCAGCAGTCACACAGGAACGGGTCAGCCCCAGCATTTT
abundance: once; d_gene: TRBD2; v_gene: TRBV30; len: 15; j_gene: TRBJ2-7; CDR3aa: CAWTPPSGSRGEQYF; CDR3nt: TGTGCCTGGACCCCCCCTAGCGGGTCTCGCGGGGAGCAGTACTTC
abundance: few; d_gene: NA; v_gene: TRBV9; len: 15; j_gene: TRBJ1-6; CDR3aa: CASSHKSSYNSPLHF; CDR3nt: TGTGCCAGCAGCCATAAGAGCTCCTATAATTCACCCCTCCACTTT
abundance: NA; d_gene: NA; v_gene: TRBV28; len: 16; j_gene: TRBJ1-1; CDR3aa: CASRLALGQTNTEAFF; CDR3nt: TGTGCCAGCAGACTGGCCCTTGGACAGACGAACACTGAAGCTTTCTTT
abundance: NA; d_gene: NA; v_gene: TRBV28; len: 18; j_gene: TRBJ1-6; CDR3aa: CASSPLPHGPPRGSPLHF; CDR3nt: TGTGCCAGCAGTCCCCTGCCCCATGGCCCACCTAGGGGCTCACCCCTCCACTTT
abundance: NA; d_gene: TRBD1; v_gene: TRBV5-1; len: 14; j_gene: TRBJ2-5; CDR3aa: CASSLTGGGETQYF; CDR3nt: TGCGCCAGCAGCTTAACAGGGGGTGGAGAGACCCAGTACTTC
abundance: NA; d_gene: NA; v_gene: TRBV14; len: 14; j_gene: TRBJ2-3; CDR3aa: CASSRGLSTDTQYF; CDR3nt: TGTGCCAGCAGCCGGGGACTGAGCACAGATACGCAGTATTTT
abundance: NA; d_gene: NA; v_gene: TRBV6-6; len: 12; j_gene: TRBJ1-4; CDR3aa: CASTFSGEKLFF; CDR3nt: TGTGCCAGCACCTTCTCAGGGGAAAAACTGTTTTTT
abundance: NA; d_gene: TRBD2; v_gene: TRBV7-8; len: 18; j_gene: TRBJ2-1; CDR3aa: CASSLGQASGSLYNEQFF; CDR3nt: TGTGCCAGCAGCTTAGGTCAGGCTAGCGGGAGCTTATACAATGAGCAGTTCTTC